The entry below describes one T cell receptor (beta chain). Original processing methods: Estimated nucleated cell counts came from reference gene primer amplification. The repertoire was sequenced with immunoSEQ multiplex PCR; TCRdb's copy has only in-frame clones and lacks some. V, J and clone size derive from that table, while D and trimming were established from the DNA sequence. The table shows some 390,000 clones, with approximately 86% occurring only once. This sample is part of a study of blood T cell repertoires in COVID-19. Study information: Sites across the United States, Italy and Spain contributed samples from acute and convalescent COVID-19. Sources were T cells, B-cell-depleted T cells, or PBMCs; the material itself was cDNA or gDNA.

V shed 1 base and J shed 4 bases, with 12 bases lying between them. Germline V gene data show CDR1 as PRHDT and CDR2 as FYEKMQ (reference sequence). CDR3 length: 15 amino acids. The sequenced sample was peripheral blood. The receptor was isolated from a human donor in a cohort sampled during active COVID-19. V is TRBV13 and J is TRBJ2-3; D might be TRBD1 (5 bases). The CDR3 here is CASSLVLWGPDTQYF. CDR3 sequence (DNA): TGTGCCAGCAGCTTAGTATTGTGGGGCCCAGATACGCAGTATTTT.